This T cell receptor beta chain appears in the sequencing data of a study of blood T cell repertoires in COVID-19. Study as a whole: Samples taken during acute and convalescent COVID-19 were collected in the United States, Italy and Spain.

Under the authors' procedure: Amplifying reference gene primers gave estimates of nucleated cell counts. Some clones are missing from TCRdb's copy, which holds only in-frame ones; the method was immunoSEQ multiplex PCR. V and J calls and clone size are as listed in that table; D and trimming were resolved from the DNA. The profile shows about 260,000 clones, under 90% of them singletons. The germline gives CDR1 SEHNR, CDR2 FQNEAQ (reference sequence). The ends were cut back, 0 bases at V and 3 bases at J, with 12 bases in the middle. This CDR3 is 16 amino acids long. Sample: peripheral blood. The receptor was isolated from a man aged 55 to 70 with acute or convalescent COVID-19. The rearrangement uses TRBV7-9 and TRBJ1-3, with D uncertain. The CDR3 DNA follows: TGTGCCAGCAGCTTAGCGCGGGCAGGTGGTGGAAACACCATATATTTT. Protein: CASSLARAGGGNTIYF.